This is a list of T cell receptor beta chains from one sample in a study of blood T cell repertoires in COVID-19. Method: immunoSEQ multiplex PCR; TCRdb's copy keeps in-frame clones and lacks some. The profile covers about 270,000 clones, with under 90% appearing a single time and less than 20% taken by the ten largest. What was sequenced was PBMCs or T cells enriched from blood (not recorded which). The receptors come from a man between 18 and 35 years old who had recovered from COVID-19. The CDR3 runs from the conserved cysteine through the conserved F or W. A D gene is named only where the DNA matches it firmly. Some rows have no size entry. The others give once, few or many, or a class for an expanded clone.

d_call	clone_size	j_call	v_call	cdr3_nt	cdr3_aa
.	.	TRBJ2-5	TRBV19	TGTGCCAGTAGTTTTACAGGGTTGGGAGAGACCCAGTACTTC	CASSFTGLGETQYF
TRBD1	once	TRBJ1-3	TRBV28	TGTGCCAGCAGATCACGACAGGGAGGCACTGGAAACACCATATATTTT	CASRSRQGGTGNTIYF
.	.	TRBJ1-3	TRBV10-2	TGCGCCAGCAGGCGGGAATTCGGGAACACCATATATTTT	CASRREFGNTIYF
TRBD2	.	TRBJ2-7	TRBV4-1	TGCGCCAGCAGCCCCCCTAGCGGGAGTCGCTACGAGCAGTACTTC	CASSPPSGSRYEQYF
.	.	TRBJ2-3	TRBV7-8	TGTGCCAGCAGCCCGACAGCGAGGGCAAACAGGGTAGGCACAGATACGCAGTATTTT	CASSPTARANRVGTDTQYF
.	.	TRBJ1-1	TRBV12-3/TRBV12-4	TGTGCCAGCAGCCTACGAGTGAACACTGAAGCTTTCTTT	CASSLRVNTEAFF
.	.	TRBJ2-7	TRBV5-1	TGCGCCAGCAGCTTGGCGCCAGGGAACGAGCAGTACTTC	CASSLAPGNEQYF
.	few	TRBJ1-4	TRBV2	TGTGCCAGCAGTGAAAGGCGGGGGCGGGTTAATGAAAAACTGTTTTTT	CASSERRGRVNEKLFF
TRBD1	.	TRBJ1-2	TRBV7-9	TGTGCCAGCAGCCCGGGGACAGGCCCTAACTATGGCTACACCTTC	CASSPGTGPNYGYTF
TRBD2	.	TRBJ2-3	TRBV19	TGTGCCAGTAGTGGACTAGCGGGGGGAACAGATACGCAGTATTTT	CASSGLAGGTDTQYF
.	.	TRBJ1-4	TRBV28	TGTGCCAGCAGTTTGTTATCTAATGAAAAACTGTTTTTT	CASSLLSNEKLFF
TRBD1	.	TRBJ2-7	TRBV5-8	TGTGCCAGCAGCTTGCCCAGGGGGCTTTACGAGCAGTACTTC	CASSLPRGLYEQYF
.	few	TRBJ1-2	TRBV27	TGTGCCAGCAGTTTATCCGGGGTTACCGCTAACTATGGCTACACCTTC	CASSLSGVTANYGYTF
TRBD1	.	TRBJ2-7	TRBV19	TGTGCCAGTAGTGGCCTATGGGGGACAGGGGACTACGAGCAGTACTTC	CASSGLWGTGDYEQYF
.	.	TRBJ1-6	TRBV7-2	TGTGCCAGCAGCTCCGGGTATCGAGCCTATAATTCACCCCTCCACTTT	CASSSGYRAYNSPLHF
.	once	TRBJ2-5	TRBV3-1/TRBV3-2	TGTGCCAGCAGCCAGAGCAGTAGGGGCGAGACCCAGTACTTC	CASSQSSRGETQYF
.	.	TRBJ1-2	TRBV7-9	TGTGCCAGCAGCTTAGTTCCGGGTGGCCTCTGGGATGGCTACACCTTC	CASSLVPGGLWDGYTF
.	.	TRBJ1-6	TRBV2	TGTGCCAGCAGTGAGGACGAGGGCTATAATTCACCCCTCCACTTT	CASSEDEGYNSPLHF
.	few	TRBJ2-2	TRBV6-1	TGTGCCAGCAGTGAATTACGGGCGAACACCGGGGAGCTGTTTTTT	CASSELRANTGELFF
TRBD1	.	TRBJ2-7	TRBV2	TGTGCCAGCAGTGAAGGGACAGGGACCTACGAGCAGTACTTC	CASSEGTGTYEQYF
.	.	TRBJ2-3	TRBV15	TGTGCCACCAGCAGAGGACAGGGCACAGATACGCAGTATTTT	CATSRGQGTDTQYF
TRBD1	.	TRBJ1-2	TRBV5-4	TGTGCCAGCAGCTCCCCGACAGGGGGCGTAGGCAACTATGGCTACACCTTC	CASSSPTGGVGNYGYTF
.	.	TRBJ1-1	TRBV7-9	TGTGCCAGCCAGTTTAGGAGGGGCCCGGTTTCGGACACTGAAGCTTTCTTT	CASQFRRGPVSDTEAFF
.	once	TRBJ1-5	TRBV4-1	TGCGCCAGCAGCCGCCCAGGAAGCCGAGAGCCCCAGCATTTT	CASSRPGSREPQHF
TRBD2	.	TRBJ2-1	TRBV5-4	TGTGCCAGCAGCTTGGGACGGGGACTAGCGGAGGGCTCCTACAATGAGCAGTTCTTC	CASSLGRGLAEGSYNEQFF
.	.	TRBJ1-1	TRBV3-1/TRBV3-2	TGTGCCAGCAGCCAAGATAGAGGGAACACTGAAGCTTTCTTT	CASSQDRGNTEAFF
.	.	TRBJ1-3	TRBV5-5	TGTGCCAGCAGCGGCGACTCAGGAAACACCATATATTTT	CASSGDSGNTIYF
TRBD1	.	TRBJ1-5	TRBV7-9	TGTGCCAGCAGCTTAGGGAGGACAGGGGAAGAAAGACAGCCCCAGCATTTT	CASSLGRTGEERQPQHF
TRBD2	.	TRBJ2-1	TRBV28	TGTGCCAGCAGTTTTCGGTCCGGGAGGGCCTACAATGAGCAGTTCTTC	CASSFRSGRAYNEQFF
.	.	TRBJ1-1	TRBV12-3/TRBV12-4	TGTGCCAGCAGTATACGTCGGGACACTGAAGCTTTCTTT	CASSIRRDTEAFF
TRBD1	.	TRBJ1-2	TRBV30	TGTGCCTGGAACCGCGGACAGGGGGCGTATGGCTACACCTTC	CAWNRGQGAYGYTF
TRBD2	.	TRBJ2-5	TRBV7-6	TGTGCCAGCAGCGAACTCAACCTAGCGGCTAGCGGGGAGACCCAGTACTTC	CASSELNLAASGETQYF
TRBD1	.	TRBJ1-2	TRBV2	TGTGCCAGCAACCTTGGGGACAGGCCCTATGGCTACACCTTC	CASNLGDRPYGYTF
.	.	TRBJ1-2	TRBV28	TGTGCCAGCTCAACCGAACAGGGAGAGTGGGGCTACACCTTC	CASSTEQGEWGYTF
TRBD1	.	TRBJ1-4	TRBV4-1	TGCGCCAGCAGCCAACCGGGACAGGCGAATGAAAAACTGTTTTTT	CASSQPGQANEKLFF
.	.	TRBJ2-3	TRBV5-1	TGCGCCAGCAGCTTAGGCACAGGAGCCAATACAGATACGCAGTATTTT	CASSLGTGANTDTQYF
.	few	TRBJ1-1	TRBV15	TGTGCCACTAATAACCTTGGGGGCCGTTGGGGAGCTTTCTTT	CATNNLGGRWGAFF
.	.	TRBJ2-5	TRBV18	TGTGCCAGCTCAAGGGGGGGGCCTCAAGAGACCCAGTACTTC	CASSRGGPQETQYF
TRBD2	.	TRBJ2-3	TRBV27	TGTGCCAGCAGTATCATAGCGGGAGGTACAGATACGCAGTATTTT	CASSIIAGGTDTQYF
.	.	TRBJ2-2	TRBV9	TGTGCCAGCAGCGTAGATACAGACACCGGGGAGCTGTTTTTT	CASSVDTDTGELFF